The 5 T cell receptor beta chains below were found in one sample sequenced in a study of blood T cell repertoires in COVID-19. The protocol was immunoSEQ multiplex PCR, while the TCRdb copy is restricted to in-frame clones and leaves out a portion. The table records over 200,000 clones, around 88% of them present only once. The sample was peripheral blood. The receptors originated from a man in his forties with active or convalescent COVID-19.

CDR3: CGVQIDTDTQYF. As DNA, the CDR3 is TGTGGAGTACAGATCGACACAGATACGCAGTATTTT. The chain is built from TRBV2 and TRBJ2-3, with D hard to call. CDR1 is SNHLY and CDR2 is FYNNEI in the germline V gene. This CDR3 comprises 12 residues. The variable domain in full, completed from reference TRBV2 and TRBJ2-3, reads EPEVTQTPSHQVTQMGQEVILRCVPISNHLYFYWYRQILGQKVEFLVSFYNNEISEKSEIFDDQFSVERPDGSNFTLKIRSTKLEDSAMYFCGVQIDTDTQYFGPGTRLTVL.

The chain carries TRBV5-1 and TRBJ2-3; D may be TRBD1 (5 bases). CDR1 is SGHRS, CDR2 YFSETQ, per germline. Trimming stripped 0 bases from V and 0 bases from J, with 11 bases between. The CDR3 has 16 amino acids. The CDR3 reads CASSLAPRESTDTQYF. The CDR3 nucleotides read TGCGCCAGCAGCTTGGCCCCCAGGGAAAGCACAGATACGCAGTATTTT.

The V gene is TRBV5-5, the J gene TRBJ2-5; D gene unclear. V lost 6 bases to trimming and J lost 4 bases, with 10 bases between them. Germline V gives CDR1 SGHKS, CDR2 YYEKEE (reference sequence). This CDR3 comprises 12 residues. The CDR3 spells CASNNPPETQYF. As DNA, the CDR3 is TGTGCCAGCAACAATCCCCCAGAGACCCAGTACTTC.

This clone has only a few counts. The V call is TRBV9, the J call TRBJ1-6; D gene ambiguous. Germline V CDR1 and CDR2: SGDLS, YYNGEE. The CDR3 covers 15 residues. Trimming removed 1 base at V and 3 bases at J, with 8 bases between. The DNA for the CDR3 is TGTGCCAGCAGCGTATCAGGAAACTATAATTCACCCCTCCACTTT. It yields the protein CASSVSGNYNSPLHF.

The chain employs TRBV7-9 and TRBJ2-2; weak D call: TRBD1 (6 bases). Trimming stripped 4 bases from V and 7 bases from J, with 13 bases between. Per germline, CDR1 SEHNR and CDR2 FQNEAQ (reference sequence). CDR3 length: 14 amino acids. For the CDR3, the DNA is TGTGCCAGCAGCTCCTCGGTAGGGGGCGGGGAGCTGTTTTTT. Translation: CASSSSVGGGELFF.